This T cell receptor beta chain was sequenced in a study of neurological immune-mediated disorders. With V trimmed by 2 bases and J by 6 bases, 2 bases remained unmatched. The length of the CDR3 is 15 residues. Germline CDR1 reads KGHSY; CDR2 reads FQNENV. Sorted libraries drew on some 1 million CD4+ or CD8+ T cells. Findings and caveats of the study: Healthy controls had more TCR clonal expansion than multiple sclerosis, which showed the least, whereas HTLV-1-associated myelopathy showed the most. Among expanded clones, no CDR3 amino acid sequences were shared across subjects, a pattern suggesting private repertoires in all groups.

Using its own MiXCR run on the 5' RACE reads, TCRdb lists one record per CDR3 protein. Of 45,000 to 55,000 distinct CDR3 sequences listed, about 5% are singletons. This clonotype was observed at least ten times. Antigen unknown. V is TRBV16 and J is TRBJ1-4, with 11 bases lining up with TRBD1. The specimen sequenced was CD4+ T cells from blood. The clonotype originates from a woman aged 18-29 years with multiple sclerosis. CDR3 sequence: CASSQRTGGDEKLFF. In nucleotides, the CDR3 is TGTGCCAGCAGCCAACGGACAGGGGGCGATGAAAAACTGTTTTTT. Complete variable domain (other parts from reference TRBV16 and TRBJ1-4): GEEVAQTPKHLVRGEGQKAKLYCAPIKGHSYVFWYQQVLKNEFKFLISFQNENVFDETGMPKERFSAKCLPNSPCSLEIQATKLEDSAVYFCASSQRTGGDEKLFFGSGTQLSVL.